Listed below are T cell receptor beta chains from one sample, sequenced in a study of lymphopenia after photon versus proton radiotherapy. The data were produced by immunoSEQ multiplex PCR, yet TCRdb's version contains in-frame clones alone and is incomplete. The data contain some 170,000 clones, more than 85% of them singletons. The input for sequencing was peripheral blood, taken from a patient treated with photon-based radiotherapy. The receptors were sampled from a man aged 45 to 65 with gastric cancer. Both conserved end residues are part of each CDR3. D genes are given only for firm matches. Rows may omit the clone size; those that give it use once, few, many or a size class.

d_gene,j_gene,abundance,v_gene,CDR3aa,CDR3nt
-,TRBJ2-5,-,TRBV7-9,CASSLDRPAGQETQYF,TGTGCCAGCAGCTTAGACCGGCCAGCGGGCCAAGAGACCCAGTACTTC
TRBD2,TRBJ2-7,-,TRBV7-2,CASSFSGRAGEQYF,TGTGCCAGCAGTTTTAGCGGGAGGGCCGGAGAGCAGTACTTC
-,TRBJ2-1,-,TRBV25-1,CASSRLFEQFF,TGTGCCAGCAGCCGCCTATTTGAGCAGTTCTTC
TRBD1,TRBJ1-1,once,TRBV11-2,CASSQNRGAEAFF,TGTGCCAGCAGCCAAAACAGGGGGGCTGAAGCTTTCTTT
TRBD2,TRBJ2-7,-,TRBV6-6,CASTPGSGRDEQYF,TGTGCCAGCACTCCGGGGAGCGGGAGAGACGAGCAGTACTTC
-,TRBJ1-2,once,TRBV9,CASRGNYGYTF,TGTGCCAGCAGGGGAAACTATGGCTACACCTTC
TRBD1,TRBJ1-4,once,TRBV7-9,CASSPGQGNEKLFF,TGTGCCAGCAGCCCGGGACAGGGGAACGAAAAACTGTTTTTT
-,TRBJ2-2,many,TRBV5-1,CASSFEGNTGELFF,TGCGCCAGCAGCTTTGAAGGGAACACCGGGGAGCTGTTTTTT
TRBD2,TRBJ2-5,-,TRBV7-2,CASSFIGGRETQYF,TGTGCCAGCAGCTTTATCGGCGGGAGGGAGACCCAGTACTTC
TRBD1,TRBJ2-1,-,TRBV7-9,CASSWGQVNEQFF,TGTGCCAGCAGCTGGGGACAGGTCAATGAGCAGTTCTTC
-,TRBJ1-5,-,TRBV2,CASTGQPDGSQHF,TGTGCCAGCACCGGACAGCCGGACGGGTCCCAGCATTTT
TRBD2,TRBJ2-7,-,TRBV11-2,CASSPGGGLSYEQYF,TGTGCCAGCAGCCCCGGGGGGGGGCTGTCCTACGAGCAGTACTTC
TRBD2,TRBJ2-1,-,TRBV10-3,CAISELSGRHNEQFF,TGTGCCATCAGTGAGCTAAGCGGGAGACACAATGAGCAGTTCTTC
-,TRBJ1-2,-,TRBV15,CATTAGREPVYGYTF,TGTGCCACCACAGCGGGGAGGGAGCCCGTCTATGGCTACACCTTC
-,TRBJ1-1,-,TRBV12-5,CASGFSGGTEAFF,TGTGCTAGTGGTTTCTCGGGGGGCACTGAAGCTTTCTTT
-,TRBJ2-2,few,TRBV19,CASSIRPPGELFF,TGTGCCAGTAGTATACGCCCCCCTGGGGAGCTGTTTTTT
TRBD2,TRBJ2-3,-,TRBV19,CASSIPSAGASTDTQYF,TGTGCCAGTAGTATCCCCTCAGCGGGAGCTAGCACAGATACGCAGTATTTT